This T cell receptor beta chain originates from a study of control samples from healthy donors and cancer patients. The germline V gene encodes CDR1 SEHNR and CDR2 FQNEAQ (reference sequence). V shed 3 bases and J 0 bases; nucleotides not matched to a gene: 4. The CDR3 is 15 amino acids. Only in-frame clones appear in the TCRdb table, and some are missing; sequencing was by immunoSEQ multiplex PCR. The sample shows about 150,000 clones, approximately 90% of them seen only once. The sample comprised blood. This sequence joins TRBV7-9 and TRBJ2-7, with 8 bases that match TRBD1. The source is a woman under 40 in good health. DNA for the CDR3: TGTGCCAGCAGCTTTTTCGGACAGGGCTCCTACGAGCAGTACTTC. Residues: CASSFFGQGSYEQYF. The whole variable domain, filled in from reference TRBV7-9 and TRBJ2-7, reads DTGVSQNPRHKITKRGQNVTFRCDPISEHNRLYWYRQTLGQGPEFLTYFQNEAQLEKSRLLSDRFSAERPKGSFSTLEIQRTEQGDSAMYLCASSFFGQGSYEQYFGPGTRLTVT.